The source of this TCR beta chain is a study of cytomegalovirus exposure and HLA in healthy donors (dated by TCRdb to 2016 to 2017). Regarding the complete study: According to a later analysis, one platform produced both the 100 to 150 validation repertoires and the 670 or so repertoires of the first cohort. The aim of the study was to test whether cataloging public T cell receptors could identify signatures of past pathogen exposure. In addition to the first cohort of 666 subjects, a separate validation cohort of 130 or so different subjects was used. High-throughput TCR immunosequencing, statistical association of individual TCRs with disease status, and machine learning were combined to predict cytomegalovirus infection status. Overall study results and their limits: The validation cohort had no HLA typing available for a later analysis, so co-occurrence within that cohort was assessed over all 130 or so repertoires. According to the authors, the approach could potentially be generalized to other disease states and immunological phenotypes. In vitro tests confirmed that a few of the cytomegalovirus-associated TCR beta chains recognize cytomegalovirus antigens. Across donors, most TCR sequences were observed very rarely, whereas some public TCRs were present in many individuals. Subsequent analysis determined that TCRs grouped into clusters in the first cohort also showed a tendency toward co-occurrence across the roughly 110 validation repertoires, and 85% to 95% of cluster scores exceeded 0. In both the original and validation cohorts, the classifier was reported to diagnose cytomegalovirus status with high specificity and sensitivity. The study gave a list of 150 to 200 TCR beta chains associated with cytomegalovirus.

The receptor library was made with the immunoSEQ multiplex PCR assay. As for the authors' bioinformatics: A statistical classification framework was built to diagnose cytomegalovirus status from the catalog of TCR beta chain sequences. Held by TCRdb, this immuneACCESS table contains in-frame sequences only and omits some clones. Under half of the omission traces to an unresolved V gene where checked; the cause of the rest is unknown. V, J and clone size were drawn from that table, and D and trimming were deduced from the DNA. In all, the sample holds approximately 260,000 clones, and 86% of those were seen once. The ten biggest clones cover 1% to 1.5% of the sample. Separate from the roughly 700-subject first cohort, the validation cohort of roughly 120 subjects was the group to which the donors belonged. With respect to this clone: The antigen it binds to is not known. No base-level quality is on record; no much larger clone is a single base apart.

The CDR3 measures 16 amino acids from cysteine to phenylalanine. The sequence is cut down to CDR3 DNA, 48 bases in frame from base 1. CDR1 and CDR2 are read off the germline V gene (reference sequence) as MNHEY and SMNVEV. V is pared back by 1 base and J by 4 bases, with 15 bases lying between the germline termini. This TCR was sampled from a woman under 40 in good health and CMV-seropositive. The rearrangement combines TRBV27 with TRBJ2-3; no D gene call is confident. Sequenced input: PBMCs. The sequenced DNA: TGTGCCAGCAGTTTATACCAGGTGGTCTCCCCAGATACGCAGTATTTT. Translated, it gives CASSLYQVVSPDTQYF.